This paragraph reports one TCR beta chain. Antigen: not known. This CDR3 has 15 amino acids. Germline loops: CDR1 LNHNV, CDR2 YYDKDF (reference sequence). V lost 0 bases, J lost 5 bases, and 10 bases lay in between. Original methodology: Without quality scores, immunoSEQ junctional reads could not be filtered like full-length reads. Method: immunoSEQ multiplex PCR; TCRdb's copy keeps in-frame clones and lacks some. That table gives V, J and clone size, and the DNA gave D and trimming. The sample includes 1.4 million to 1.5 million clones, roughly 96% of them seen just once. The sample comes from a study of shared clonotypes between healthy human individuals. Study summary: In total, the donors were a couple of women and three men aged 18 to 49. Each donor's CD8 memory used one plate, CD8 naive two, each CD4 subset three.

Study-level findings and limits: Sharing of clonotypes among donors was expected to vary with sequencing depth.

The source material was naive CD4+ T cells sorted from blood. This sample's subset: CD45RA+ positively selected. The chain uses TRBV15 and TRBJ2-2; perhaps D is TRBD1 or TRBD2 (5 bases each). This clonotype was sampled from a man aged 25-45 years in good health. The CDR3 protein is CATSRDGGATGELFF. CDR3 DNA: TGTGCCACCAGCAGAGATGGGGGAGCAACCGGGGAGCTGTTTTTT.